This entry features one T cell receptor (beta chain) sequence. Antigen: not known. This record comes from a study of CXCR3-negative and CXCR3-positive naive CD8 T cells. UMI-labeled 5' RACE TRB cDNA libraries were prepared from the cells. TCRdb reprocessed the 5' RACE reads, keeping one entry per CDR3 protein, no DNA. The sample includes roughly 26,000 distinct CDR3 sequences. Study-wide points: Memory cells differed in TRBV-TRBJ usage, but naive CXCR3-negative and CXCR3-positive cells had similar usage. The study found comparably high diversity in both naive subsets and much lower diversity in memory CD8+ cells. Fresh PBMCs served for most assays, and CXCR3 expression fell partially after cryopreservation.

Germline CDR1 SQVTM, CDR2 ANQGSEA. There are 15 residues in the CDR3. Researchers reported sorting every CD8+ T cell subset in triplicate, 250,000 to 300,000 cells per sort. Sequenced: naive CXCR3- CD8+ T cells from blood. Regarding subset: CD45RO-CCR7+CD27+CD95- naive CD8+ T cells lacking CXCR3 (TNR3-). This receptor was obtained from a human donor in good health. Some clones in this sample may be carry-over from other donors' samples. The rearrangement links TRBV29-1 to TRBJ1-1; TCRdb calls TRBD1, which cannot be checked without DNA. Here the CDR3 reads CSVETGGGMNTEAFF.